This TCR beta chain was sequenced for a study of blood T cell repertoires in COVID-19 (dated by TCRdb to 2018 to 2020). About the study as a whole: Samples from collaborators originated in the United States, Italy and Spain and spanned both the acute and convalescent phases of COVID-19. The material from the prospective study consisted of cDNA or gDNA derived from T cells, B-cell-depleted T cells, or PBMCs. Subjects who had been exposed to COVID-19, were actively infected with it, or had recovered from it provided the deeply sampled blood TCRbeta repertoires that made up the dataset. Sample metadata almost always included a de-identified subject ID, COVID-19 status, age in years and sex. Where available, HLA class I and class II types were obtained from metadata supplied by the sample provider rather than from assay-based typing. A freely available public database, intended as a resource for researchers studying the immune response to SARS-CoV-2, is where the repertoires were released. Samples came from the ongoing ImmuneRACE study (first 160 participants) plus 1,254 subjects from 6 global collaborators. On the study overall, not on this receptor specifically: How much clinical and demographic metadata was included differed by source and by participant, and the metadata was provided uncurated.

Its CDR3 holds 14 amino acids, cysteine through phenylalanine. Here the CDR3 DNA is all that survives: 42 bases in frame from base 1. V lost 2 bases and J lost 5 bases; the stretch between them is 13 bases long. The germline V gene provides CDR1 SGHDT and CDR2 YYEEEE. TCRbeta CDR3 regions were amplified from genomic DNA using the immunoSEQ Assay, a bias-controlled multiplex PCR. The paper's processing steps were these. The number of nucleated cells in each sample was estimated from the amplification of reference gene primers within the assay. To quantify the absolute abundance of each unique TCRbeta CDR3 rearrangement, sequence reads were collapsed and filtered. For each sample, productive Simpson clonality was calculated as the square root of Simpson's diversity index over productive rearrangements. Drawn from immuneACCESS, this table holds only the in-frame rearrangements with V and J called that TCRdb kept. Clones are partly lost; checked studies trace under half to an unresolved V gene and leave the rest unexplained. Clone size and the V and J calls come from that table; the DNA yielded D and trimming. A total of tens of thousands of clones appear in this sample, around 80% of them only once. The ten largest clones add up to approximately 46% of the sample.

The collaborating institutions used their own protocols to collect whole blood in K2EDTA tubes. For TCRbeta analysis, collaborators shipped samples in one of three forms: frozen whole blood, isolated PBMCs, or DNA extracted from either of those sample types. With regard to this clone: Its antigen is not yet known. Per-base quality was not reported, and no clone a single base away is much larger than it.

This TCR came from an elderly woman with acute or convalescent COVID-19. Sequencing input: peripheral blood. Recombination linked TRBV5-6 to TRBJ2-5; TRBD1 could be the D gene, as 5 bases match. The CDR3 protein is CASSFEVRAETQYF. The nucleotides read TGTGCCAGCAGCTTTGAAGTCAGGGCTGAGACCCAGTACTTC.